This entry features one TCR beta chain sequence. Its antigen is unknown. With UMIs, 5'RACE template switching was used to make TCR beta cDNA. TCRdb re-called the 5' RACE reads; every CDR3 protein appears as one record, without DNA. This repertoire includes around 260,000 distinct CDR3 sequences. There are 16 residues in the CDR3. Germline values: CDR1 LGHDT, CDR2 YNNKEL (reference sequence). This sample stems from a study of T cells expressing NK-cell markers. Study information: All TCR beta repertoires analysed originated from sorted CD3+CD56+NKG2C+, CD3+CD56+NKG2C- and CD3+CD56-NKG2C+ T cells. Study findings and constraints: Dominant NKG2C+ clonotypes in six donors made up about 1.0-7.5% of CD8+ T cells. Four donors' CD3+CD56-NKG2C+ cells were dominated by the same clonotypes.

This clonotype was sampled from a woman between 18 and 70 years old in good health. The chain joins TRBV3-1 to TRBJ1-3. Material: blood T cells: a sorted CD56 or NKG2C T cell subset, CD4+ or CD8+ T cells, or bulk PBMC T cells (not recorded which). The CDR3 protein is CAGSQATRGRGNTIYF.